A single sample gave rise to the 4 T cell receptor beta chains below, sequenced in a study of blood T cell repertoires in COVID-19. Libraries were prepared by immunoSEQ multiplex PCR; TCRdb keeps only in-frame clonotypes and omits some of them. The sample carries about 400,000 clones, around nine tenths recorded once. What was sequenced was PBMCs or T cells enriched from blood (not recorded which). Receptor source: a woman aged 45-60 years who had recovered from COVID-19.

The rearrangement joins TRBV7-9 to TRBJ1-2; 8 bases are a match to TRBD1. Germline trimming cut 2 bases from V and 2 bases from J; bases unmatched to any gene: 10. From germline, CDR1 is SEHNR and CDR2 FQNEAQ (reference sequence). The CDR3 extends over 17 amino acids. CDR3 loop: CASSLSPLQGANYGYTF. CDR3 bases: TGTGCCAGCAGCTTATCACCGCTCCAGGGGGCGAACTATGGCTACACCTTC.

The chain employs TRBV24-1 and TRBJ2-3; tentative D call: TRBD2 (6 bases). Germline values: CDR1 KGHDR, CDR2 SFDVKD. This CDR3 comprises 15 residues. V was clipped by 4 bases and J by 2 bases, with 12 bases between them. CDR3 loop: CATSDTRDSTDTQYF. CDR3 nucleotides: TGTGCCACCAGTGACACGAGGGACTCCACAGATACGCAGTATTTT.

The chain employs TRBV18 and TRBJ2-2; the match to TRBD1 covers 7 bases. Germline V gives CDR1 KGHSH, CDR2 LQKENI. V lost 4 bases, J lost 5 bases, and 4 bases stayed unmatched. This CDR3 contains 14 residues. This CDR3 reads CASSRQGSTGELFF. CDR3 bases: TGTGCCAGCTCACGACAGGGTTCGACCGGGGAGCTGTTTTTT.

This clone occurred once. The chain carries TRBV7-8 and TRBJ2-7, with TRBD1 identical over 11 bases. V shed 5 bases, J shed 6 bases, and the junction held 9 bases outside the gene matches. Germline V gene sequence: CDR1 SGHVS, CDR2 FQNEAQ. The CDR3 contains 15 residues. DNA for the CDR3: TGTGCCAGCAGCCCTAGGGACAGGGGGTTCGCCGAGCAGTACTTC. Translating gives CASSPRDRGFAEQYF. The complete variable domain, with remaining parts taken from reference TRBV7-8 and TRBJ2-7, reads GAGVSQSPRYKVAKRGQDVALRCDPISGHVSLFWYQQALGQGPEFLTYFQNEAQLDKSGLPSDRFFAERPEGSVSTLKIQRTQQEDSAVYLCASSPRDRGFAEQYFGPGTRLTVT.